The 14 T cell receptor beta chains below come from one sample, sequenced in a study of cytomegalovirus exposure and HLA in healthy donors. The protocol was immunoSEQ multiplex PCR, while the TCRdb copy is restricted to in-frame clones and leaves out a portion. This sample has 110,000 to 150,000 clones, with approximately 94% found just once. The specimen was PBMCs. The receptor source for this set is a man between 18 and 35 years old in good health and CMV-seropositive.

This chain joins TRBV5-1 and TRBJ2-5; 7 nucleotides align to TRBD1. V gave up 1 base and J gave up 2 bases; unmatched junction bases: 5. The CDR3 consists of 15 residues. Germline assignment: CDR1 SGHRS and CDR2 YFSETQ. The DNA of the CDR3 is TGCGCCAGCAGCTTGTTAGGGGGCCCACAAGAGACCCAGTACTTC. Its translation: CASSLLGGPQETQYF.

This chain uses TRBV5-4 with TRBJ1-1; 8 bases line up with TRBD1. With V trimmed by 3 bases and J by 3 bases, 7 bases remained unmatched. Germline V gene lookup returns CDR1 SGHNT and CDR2 YYREEE (reference sequence). CDR3 length equals 15 residues. The chain's CDR3 is CASSSDRVLHTEAFF. For the CDR3, the DNA is TGTGCCAGCAGCTCGGACAGGGTATTGCACACTGAAGCTTTCTTT.

The genes are TRBV2 and TRBJ1-1; 10 bases are a match to TRBD1. This CDR3 spans 13 amino acids. With 7 bases clipped from V and 8 bases from J, the junction kept 7 bases outside the gene matches. The germline V gene has CDR1 SNHLY and CDR2 FYNNEI. In DNA, the CDR3 is TGTGCCAGCATCCTGACAGGGGGCGGAGAAGCTTTCTTT. This gives the protein CASILTGGGEAFF.

The CDR3 DNA follows: TGTGCCAGCAGCCCCGGGACTAGCGGGACCCGGGAGTACTTC. Its protein product is CASSPGTSGTREYF. The chain employs TRBV7-9 and TRBJ2-7; 13 positions match TRBD2. V gave up 5 bases and J gave up 11 bases; unmatched junction bases: 9. This CDR3 region has 14 residues. Germline V gene data show CDR1 as SEHNR and CDR2 as FQNEAQ (reference sequence). Based on the CDR3 plus reference TRBV7-9 and TRBJ2-7, the full variable domain is DTGVSQNPRHKITKRGQNVTFRCDPISEHNRLYWYRQTLGQGPEFLTYFQNEAQLEKSRLLSDRFSAERPKGSFSTLEIQRTEQGDSAMYLCASSPGTSGTREYFGPGTRLTVT.

This chain connects TRBV7-9 to TRBJ2-7; 10 bases are a match to TRBD2. Germline loops: CDR1 SEHNR, CDR2 FQNEAQ (reference sequence). CDR3 size: 15 residues. After removal of 5 bases from V and 6 bases from J, the junction contained 10 bases not matched to a gene. The CDR3 here is CASSQQTSGFGEQYF. In nucleotides, the CDR3 is TGTGCCAGCAGCCAACAGACTAGCGGGTTCGGCGAGCAGTACTTC.

The rearrangement joins TRBV7-6 to TRBJ1-1; 9 bases map to TRBD1. Trimming took 5 bases from V and 8 from J; bases not matched to a gene: 9. Germline CDR1 and CDR2: SGHVS and FNYEAQ. The CDR3 consists of 14 residues. Here the CDR3 reads CASSPHPTGGEAFF. The CDR3 nucleotides are TGTGCCAGCAGCCCCCATCCCACAGGGGGCGAAGCTTTCTTT.

This chain uses TRBV29-1 with TRBJ2-3; 11 bases are a match to TRBD2. The V gene end was trimmed by 4 bases and the J gene end by 5 bases; junction bases not matched to a gene: 5. Germline CDR1 is SQVTM and CDR2 is ANQGSEA. The CDR3 runs 14 residues. CDR3 loop: CSVGLAGLRDTQYF. CDR3 coding DNA: TGCAGCGTTGGACTAGCGGGACTGAGAGATACGCAGTATTTT.

V usage is TRBV2 and J usage is TRBJ1-5; 10 bases map to TRBD1. CDR1 is SNHLY, CDR2 FYNNEI, per germline. V shed 5 bases and J 7 bases; nucleotides not matched to a gene: 5. This CDR3 region has 14 residues. CDR3 sequence: CASSTGQGSQPQHF. In DNA, the CDR3 is TGTGCCAGCAGTACGGGACAGGGGTCCCAGCCCCAGCATTTT.

The chain combines TRBV28 with TRBJ1-4, with 8 bases aligning to TRBD1. The CDR3 consists of 15 residues. V gave up 2 bases and J gave up 7 bases; unmatched junction bases: 6. The germline V gene has CDR1 MDHEN and CDR2 SYDVKM. CDR3 nucleotide sequence: TGTGCCAGCAGTTTAGAGGACAGGGTACTTGAAAAACTGTTTTTT. Its translation: CASSLEDRVLEKLFF. Complete variable domain (other parts from reference TRBV28 and TRBJ1-4): DVKVTQSSRYLVKRTGEKVFLECVQDMDHENMFWYRQDPGLGLRLIYFSYDVKMKEKGDIPEGYSVSREKKERFSLILESASTNQTSMYLCASSLEDRVLEKLFFGSGTQLSVL.

The chain is built from TRBV5-6 and TRBJ2-3, with unresolved D. The CDR3 totals 12 residues. V lost 4 bases, J lost 2 bases, and 5 bases lay in between. Per germline, CDR1 SGHDT and CDR2 YYEEEE. The CDR3 loop reads CASSLTTDTQYF. DNA for the CDR3: TGTGCCAGCAGCCTAACCACAGATACGCAGTATTTT.

The chain couples TRBV28 to TRBJ1-6; 7 bases map to TRBD1. The CDR3 is 16 amino acids. J was trimmed by 4 bases and V by 6 bases; bases with no gene match: 9. Looked up from germline, CDR1 is MDHEN and CDR2 is SYDVKM. The CDR3 nucleotides are TGTGCCAGCAGGCGACAGGGAACGGCGTATAATTCACCCCTCCACTTT. Translated: CASRRQGTAYNSPLHF.

V and J are TRBV6-6 and TRBJ2-1, with TRBD2 matching 8 bases. The trim removed 2 bases at V and 0 bases at J, leaving 3 bases unmatched. The germline V gene has CDR1 MNHNY and CDR2 SVGAGI (reference sequence). This CDR3 is built from 16 residues. This CDR3 reads CASSYTSGGSYNEQFF. CDR3 in DNA: TGTGCCAGCAGTTACACTAGCGGAGGCTCCTACAATGAGCAGTTCTTC.

The J gene is TRBJ2-2, the V gene TRBV5-1; TRBD1 matches at 7 bases. V shed 0 bases and J 3 bases; nucleotides not matched to a gene: 5. This CDR3 contains 16 residues. The germline CDR1 and CDR2 sequences are SGHRS and YFSETQ. The CDR3 protein is CASSLGPGQYTGELFF. As DNA, the CDR3 is TGCGCCAGCAGCTTGGGACCGGGACAGTACACCGGGGAGCTGTTTTTT.

The gene calls are TRBV13 and TRBJ2-7; D may be TRBD2 (5 bases). CDR3 length: 15 residues. The germline V gene encodes CDR1 PRHDT and CDR2 FYEKMQ (reference sequence). Trimming left V 4 bases short and J 4 bases short, with 17 bases between. The CDR3 loop reads CASSCGGLPTYEQYF. The CDR3 DNA reads as TGTGCCAGCAGCTGCGGCGGACTCCCCACGTACGAGCAGTACTTC.